These T cell receptor beta chains were read from a single sample in a study of T cells in Graves' hyperthyroidism and ophthalmopathy. MiXCR, applied by TCRdb to the multiplex PCR reads, yields one record per CDR3 protein. Altogether about 560,000 distinct CDR3 sequences are present, approximately 14% being singletons, with the ten largest covering about 7%. The sample comprised blood. Every receptor here comes from a woman aged 25 to 45 with Graves' hyperthyroidism. CDR3s include the opening cysteine and the closing phenylalanine or tryptophan. Fields, in order: clone size, V gene, D gene, J gene, CDR3 DNA, CDR3 protein. A D gene is named only where the DNA matches it firmly. Size tells how often a clone was seen (once, few, many) or the class of an expanded clone, and some rows leave it out.

many,TRBV11-2,TRBD2,TRBJ2-7,TGTGCCAGCAGCTCTTTCCTTGGGGGAGGGCGTTACGAGCAGTACTTC,CASSSFLGGGRYEQYF
NA,TRBV6-5,TRBD2,TRBJ2-1,TGTGCCAGCAGTTACGAGGAGCTAGCGGGAGATCCGGGACACAATGAGCAGTTCTTC,CASSYEELAGDPGHNEQFF
many,TRBV6-2/TRBV6-3,TRBD1,TRBJ2-3,TGTGCCAGCAGTTACGGACAGGGGGCGAGCACAGATACGCAGTATTTT,CASSYGQGASTDTQYF
few,TRBV12-5,TRBD2,TRBJ2-1,TGTGCTAGTGGTTTGGGGACTAGTGGGTTCAATGAGCAGTTCTTC,CASGLGTSGFNEQFF
NA,TRBV5-1,NA,TRBJ2-7,TGCGCCAGCAGCCTACTGGACAGCTACTACGAGCAGTACTTC,CASSLLDSYYEQYF
many,TRBV6-1,TRBD2,TRBJ2-1,TGTGCCAGCAGTCGTCCTAGCGGATACTACAATGAGCAGTTCTTC,CASSRPSGYYNEQFF
NA,TRBV19,TRBD2,TRBJ2-7,TGTGCCAGTAGTCCCGGAGCGGGAGGCGCCTACGAGCAGTACTTC,CASSPGAGGAYEQYF
many,TRBV12-3/TRBV12-4,NA,TRBJ2-1,TGTGCCAGCAGTTTAACAGTATCCTACAATGAGCAGTTCTTC,CASSLTVSYNEQFF
NA,TRBV30,NA,TRBJ2-2,TGTGCCTGGAGTGTATTTGGCGGCAGAGCGAACACCGGGGAGCTGTTTTTT,CAWSVFGGRANTGELFF
NA,TRBV28,NA,TRBJ2-5,TGTGCCAGCAGTCCCGGGGACAACCCCCGGGAAACCCAGTACTTC,CASSPGDNPRETQYF
once,TRBV4-1,TRBD1,TRBJ1-1,TGCGCCAGCAGTGGACAGGGGGCCCCGAACACTGAAGCTTTCTTT,CASSGQGAPNTEAFF
many,TRBV5-1,NA,TRBJ1-5,TGCGCCAGCAGCCCCTCGGGACAAGTCAATCAGCCCCAGCATTTT,CASSPSGQVNQPQHF
many,TRBV20-1,TRBD2,TRBJ2-1,TGCAGTGCTAGCCCTCCCACTAGCGGGAGTTTTGATGAGCAGTTCTTC,CSASPPTSGSFDEQFF
NA,TRBV10-3,NA,TRBJ2-3,TGTGCCAGCAGACTGGGCGGGACGGCCGGAGATACGCAGTATTTT,CASRLGGTAGDTQYF
NA,TRBV30,NA,TRBJ2-1,TGTGCCTGGAGTCGGCCTCCGGGACTTGGAACCGAGCAGTTCTTC,CAWSRPPGLGTEQFF
NA,TRBV4-1,NA,TRBJ1-1,TGCGCCAGCAGCCAAGATCATTCCTTGAACACTGAAGCTTTCTTT,CASSQDHSLNTEAFF
many,TRBV27,TRBD2,TRBJ2-1,TGTGCCAGCAGTTTGGGGACTAGCGGGAGCTTCTACAATGAGCAGTTCTTC,CASSLGTSGSFYNEQFF
many,TRBV5-5,TRBD1,TRBJ1-1,TGTGCCAGCAGACGTACTGACAGGGCGAACACTGAAGCTTTCTTT,CASRRTDRANTEAFF
many,TRBV7-3,TRBD1,TRBJ1-2,TGTGCCAGCAGCTCCTCGGGACAGGGAAGCGGCTACACCTTC,CASSSSGQGSGYTF
many,TRBV7-8,TRBD2,TRBJ2-1,TGTGCCAGCAGCTTAAGGTTAGAGACTAGCGGGTTCCATGAGCAGTTCTTC,CASSLRLETSGFHEQFF
many,TRBV7-8,NA,TRBJ1-1,TGTGCCAGCAGCTTACAACCAGGGACTGAAGCTTTCTTT,CASSLQPGTEAFF
many,TRBV7-2,NA,TRBJ2-2,TGTGCCAGCAGCCCACCGCCACAAACCGGGGAGCTGTTTTTT,CASSPPPQTGELFF
many,TRBV28,NA,TRBJ2-1,TGTGCCAGCAGTTTAAGGTCCGACGCCTACAATGAGCAGTTCTTC,CASSLRSDAYNEQFF
many,TRBV7-9,NA,TRBJ2-2,TGTGCCAGCCGTCCCCATGACTGGACCGGGGAGCTGTTTTTT,CASRPHDWTGELFF
many,TRBV20-1,NA,TRBJ2-3,TGCAGTGCCGACCGGGACCTCACCACAGATACGCAGTATTTT,CSADRDLTTDTQYF
NA,TRBV20-1,NA,TRBJ1-2,TGCAGTGCTATAATAATGTCCGGCGGAATCTATGGCTACACCTTC,CSAIIMSGGIYGYTF